One sample yielded the 2 T cell receptor beta chains listed below, sequenced in a study of blood T cell repertoires in COVID-19. Measured with immunoSEQ multiplex PCR; TCRdb has only the in-frame clones, and not every one. The sample includes 150,000 to 200,000 clones, more than 75% of them seen just once. The sequenced material came from peripheral blood. Receptors originate from a man aged 40-49 years with active or convalescent COVID-19.

This rearrangement joins TRBV7-2 to TRBJ2-3; D gene uncertain. The length of the CDR3 is 18 residues. Germline V lookup: CDR1 SGHTA, CDR2 FQGNSA. V was clipped by 6 bases and J by 2 bases, with 24 bases between them. DNA of the CDR3: TGTGCCAGCAGGCCCTTTAAATCAACTATGACGTTCACAGATACGCAGTATTTT. Its translation: CASRPFKSTMTFTDTQYF.

The rearrangement uses TRBV14 and TRBJ1-1; D unclear. The V end lost 0 bases, the J end lost 5 bases, and 7 bases lay between the germline ends. CDR3 length equals 13 residues. CDR1 is SGHDN and CDR2 is FVKESK in the germline V gene. As DNA, the CDR3 is TGTGCCAGCAGCCAAGATTTTATGACTGAAGCTTTCTTT. Amino acids: CASSQDFMTEAFF.